These 13 T cell receptor beta chains share one sample of origin, sequenced in a study of graft-versus-host responses after intestinal transplantation. Some clones are missing from TCRdb's copy, which holds only in-frame ones; the method was immunoSEQ multiplex PCR. The data contain roughly 80,000 clones, 92% of them singletons. Sample: PBMCs, taken 98 days after intestinal transplantation. These receptors originate from a human patient who received an intestinal transplant, so some T cells may come from the graft donor.

The V gene is TRBV10-2, the J gene TRBJ2-3; 7 nucleotides line up with TRBD1. The germline V gene has CDR1 WSHSY and CDR2 SAAADI. The CDR3 runs 14 residues. V was clipped by 3 bases and J by 4 bases; unmatched bases: 4. CDR3 nucleotides: TGCGCCAGCAGTGATCGGCAGGGGGCAGATACGCAGTATTTT. This codes for CASSDRQGADTQYF.

The chain uses TRBV19 and TRBJ2-3; 15 positions agree with TRBD2. Germline V lookup: CDR1 LNHDA, CDR2 SQIVND (reference sequence). Trimming at V came to 3 bases and at J to 6 bases, leaving 4 bases not matched to a gene. The CDR3 is 16 amino acids. The CDR3 reads CASSISGTSGGDTQYF. The DNA of the CDR3 is TGTGCCAGTAGTATTTCCGGGACTAGCGGGGGGGATACGCAGTATTTT.

V usage is TRBV5-1 and J usage is TRBJ2-3, with D perhaps matching TRBD2 (7 bases). The CDR3 consists of 19 residues. Deletions cut 4 bases from V and 0 bases from J, with 24 bases between. From germline, CDR1 is SGHRS and CDR2 YFSETQ. The CDR3 spells CASSPRNGGGTPSTDTQYF. The CDR3, as DNA: TGCGCCAGCAGCCCCCGAAATGGGGGGGGGACACCTAGCACAGATACGCAGTATTTT.

The J gene is TRBJ2-5, the V gene TRBV28; D is uncertain. This CDR3 is 14 amino acids long. Trimming stripped 3 bases from V and 9 bases from J, with 17 bases between. Germline V gene sequence: CDR1 MDHEN, CDR2 SYDVKM. The CDR3 protein is CASSFPAHWSAQYF. In nucleotides, the CDR3 is TGTGCCAGCAGTTTCCCGGCCCACTGGTCGGCCCAGTACTTC.

This clone was seen once. The V call is TRBV5-4, the J call TRBJ1-2, with 7 nucleotides matching TRBD1. This CDR3 comprises 16 residues. Germline CDR1 reads SGHNT; CDR2 reads YYREEE (reference sequence). The V and J ends lost 4 bases and 2 bases, in that order; junction bases with no gene match: 11. The CDR3 DNA sequence: TGTGCCAGCAGCCCGGGGGGACAGATGACAAACTATGGCTACACCTTC. Residues: CASSPGGQMTNYGYTF. Drawing the rest from reference TRBV5-4 and TRBJ1-2, the complete variable domain is ETGVTQSPTHLIKTRGQQVTLRCSSQSGHNTVSWYQQALGQGPQFIFQYYREEENGRGNFPPRFSGLQFPNYSSELNVNALELDDSALYLCASSPGGQMTNYGYTFGSGTRLTVV.

J is TRBJ1-6 and V is TRBV19; tentatively, D is TRBD1 (5 bases). The CDR3 is 16 amino acids. The V end was cut by 5 bases, the J end by 10 bases, with 21 bases between. Germline V CDR1 and CDR2: LNHDA, SQIVND (reference sequence). The CDR3 nucleotides are TGTGCCAGTAGTGAACAGAGGGGCTTTCGGGGGTCACCCCTCCACTTT. It codes for CASSEQRGFRGSPLHF.

Remarks on this clone: At one end, the junction sequence differs from germline, possibly due to a read error. The chain employs TRBV7-6 and TRBJ1-1; 9 positions match TRBD1. Germline assignment: CDR1 SGHVS and CDR2 FNYEAQ. The CDR3 totals 18 residues. The CDR3 sequence is CAGRPNPTGQGLSTEAFF. CDR3 coding DNA: TGTGCCGGCAGGCCTAACCCAACGGGACAGGGTTTGAGCACTGAAGCTTTCTTT.

The V call is TRBV7-9, the J call TRBJ1-2; the match to TRBD1 covers 9 bases. From germline, CDR1 is SEHNR and CDR2 FQNEAQ (reference sequence). V lost 7 bases to trimming and J lost 4 bases; unmatched junction nucleotides: 4. The CDR3 is 13 amino acids. The CDR3 region is CASTLTGGYGYTF. CDR3 DNA sequence: TGTGCCAGCACCTTGACAGGGGGCTATGGCTACACCTTC.

The rearrangement joins TRBV10-1 to TRBJ2-7; the D is unclear. The CDR3 spans 11 residues. CDR1 and CDR2 (germline): WNHNN, SYGVQD (reference sequence). Deletions cut 4 bases from V and 6 bases from J, with 7 bases between. In DNA, the CDR3 is TGCGCCAGCAGTGTGGGCGGCGAGCAGTACTTC. Protein product: CASSVGGEQYF.

This clone occurred once. This chain uses TRBV4-3 with TRBJ2-7, with TRBD2 as a possible D gene (5 bases). Trimming took 1 base from V and 7 from J, leaving 20 bases between them. This CDR3 region has 16 residues. Germline V lookup: CDR1 LGHNA, CDR2 YSLEER. The CDR3 bases are TGCGCCAGCAGCCAAGTAACGGCAGCCTTCGACTATGAGCAGTACTTC. Translated, it gives CASSQVTAAFDYEQYF.

The chain combines TRBV5-8 with TRBJ2-7; 11 nucleotides align to TRBD1. The CDR3 runs to 17 residues. V shed 0 bases, J shed 0 bases, and the junction held 5 bases outside the gene matches. Germline V CDR1 and CDR2: SGHTS, YDEGEE. The CDR3 sequence: CASSLDPDRGLSYEQYF. DNA for the CDR3: TGTGCCAGCAGCTTGGATCCGGACAGGGGGCTCTCCTACGAGCAGTACTTC.

This sequence joins TRBV7-9 and TRBJ2-1; no clear D. Per the germline V gene, CDR1 is SEHNR and CDR2 is FQNEAQ (reference sequence). The CDR3 runs 15 residues. The ends were cut back, 2 bases at V and 4 bases at J, with 12 bases in the middle. CDR3 in amino acids: CASSLTGSGYNEQFF. The DNA for the CDR3 is TGTGCCAGCAGCTTAACCGGTTCCGGGTACAATGAGCAGTTCTTC.

The J gene is TRBJ2-2, the V gene TRBV5-1, with D tentatively TRBD1 (6 bases). The V end was cut by 0 bases, the J end by 4 bases, with 10 bases between. Germline V gene sequence: CDR1 SGHRS, CDR2 YFSETQ. The CDR3 is 15 residues long. The CDR3 region has the DNA TGCGCCAGCAGCTTGGTTATAGGGGGCACCGGGGAGCTGTTTTTT. It is translated as CASSLVIGGTGELFF.